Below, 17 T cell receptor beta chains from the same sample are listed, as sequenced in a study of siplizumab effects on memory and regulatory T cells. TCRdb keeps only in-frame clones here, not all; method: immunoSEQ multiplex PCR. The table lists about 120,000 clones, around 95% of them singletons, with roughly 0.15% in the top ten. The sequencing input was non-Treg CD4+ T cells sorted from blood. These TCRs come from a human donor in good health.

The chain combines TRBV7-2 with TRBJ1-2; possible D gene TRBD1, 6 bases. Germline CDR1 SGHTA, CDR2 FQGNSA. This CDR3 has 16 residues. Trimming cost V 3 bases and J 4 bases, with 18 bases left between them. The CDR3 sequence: CASSFQGQGLSYGYTF. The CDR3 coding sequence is TGTGCCAGCAGCTTTCAGGGGCAGGGGTTATCCTATGGCTACACCTTC.

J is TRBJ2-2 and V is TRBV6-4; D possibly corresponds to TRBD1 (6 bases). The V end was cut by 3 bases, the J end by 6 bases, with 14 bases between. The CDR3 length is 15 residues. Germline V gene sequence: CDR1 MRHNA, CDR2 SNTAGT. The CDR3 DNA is TGTGCCAGCAGTGAACAGGGTGTCGCGGCCGGGGAGCTGTTTTTT. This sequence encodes CASSEQGVAAGELFF.

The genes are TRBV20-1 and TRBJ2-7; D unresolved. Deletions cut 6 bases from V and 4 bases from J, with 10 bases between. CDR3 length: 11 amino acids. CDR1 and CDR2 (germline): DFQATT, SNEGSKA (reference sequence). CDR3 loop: CSAVQGYEQYF. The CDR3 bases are TGCAGTGCCGTCCAAGGGTACGAGCAGTACTTC.

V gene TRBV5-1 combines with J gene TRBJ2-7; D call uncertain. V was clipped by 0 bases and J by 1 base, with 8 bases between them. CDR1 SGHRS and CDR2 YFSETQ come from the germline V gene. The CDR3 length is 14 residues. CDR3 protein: CASSLGAASYEQYF. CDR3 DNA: TGCGCCAGCAGCTTGGGGGCAGCGTCCTACGAGCAGTACTTC.

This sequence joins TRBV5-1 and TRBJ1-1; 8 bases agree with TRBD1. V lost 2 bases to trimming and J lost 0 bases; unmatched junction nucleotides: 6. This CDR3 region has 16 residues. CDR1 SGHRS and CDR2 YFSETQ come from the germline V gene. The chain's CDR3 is CASSLGQGQMNTEAFF. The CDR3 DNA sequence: TGCGCCAGCAGCTTAGGACAGGGCCAAATGAACACTGAAGCTTTCTTT.

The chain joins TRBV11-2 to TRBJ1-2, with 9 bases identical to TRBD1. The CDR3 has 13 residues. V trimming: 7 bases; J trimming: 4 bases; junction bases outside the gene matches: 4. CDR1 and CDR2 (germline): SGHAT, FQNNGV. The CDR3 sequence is CASKNRGPYGYTF. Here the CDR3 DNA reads TGTGCCAGCAAAAACAGGGGGCCCTATGGCTACACCTTC.

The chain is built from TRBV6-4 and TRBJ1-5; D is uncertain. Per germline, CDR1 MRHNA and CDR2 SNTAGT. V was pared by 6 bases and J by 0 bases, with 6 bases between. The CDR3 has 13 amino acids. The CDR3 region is CASSEYSNQPQHF. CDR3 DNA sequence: TGTGCCAGCAGCGAATATAGCAATCAGCCCCAGCATTTT.

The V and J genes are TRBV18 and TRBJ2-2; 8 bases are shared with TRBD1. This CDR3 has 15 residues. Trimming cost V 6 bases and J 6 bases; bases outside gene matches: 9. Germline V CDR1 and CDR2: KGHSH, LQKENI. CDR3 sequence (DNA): TGTGCCAGCTCCCTGGACAGGGTCGACCCCGGGGAGCTGTTTTTT. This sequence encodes CASSLDRVDPGELFF. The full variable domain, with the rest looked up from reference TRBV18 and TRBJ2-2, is NAGVMQNPRHLVRRRGQEARLRCSPMKGHSHVYWYRQLPEEGLKFMVYLQKENIIDESGMPKERFSAEFPKEGPSILRIQQVVRGDSAAYFCASSLDRVDPGELFFGEGSRLTVL.

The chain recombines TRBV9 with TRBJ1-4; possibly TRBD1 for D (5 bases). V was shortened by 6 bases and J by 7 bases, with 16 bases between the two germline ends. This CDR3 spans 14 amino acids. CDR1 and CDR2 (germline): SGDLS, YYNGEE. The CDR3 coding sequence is TGTGCCAGCAACGTGGGGGAAGGTAGTGAAAAACTGTTTTTT. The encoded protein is CASNVGEGSEKLFF. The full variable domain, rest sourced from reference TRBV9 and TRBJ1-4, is DSGVTQTPKHLITATGQRVTLRCSPRSGDLSVYWYQQSLDQGLQFLIQYYNGEERAKGNILERFSAQQFPDLHSELNLSSLELGDSALYFCASNVGEGSEKLFFGSGTQLSVL.

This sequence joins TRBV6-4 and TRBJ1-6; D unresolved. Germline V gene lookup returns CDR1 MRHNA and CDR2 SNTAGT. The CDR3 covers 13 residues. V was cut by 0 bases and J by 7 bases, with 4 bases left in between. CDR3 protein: CASSDSVNSPLHF. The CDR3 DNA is TGTGCCAGCAGTGACTCGGTGAATTCACCCCTCCACTTT.

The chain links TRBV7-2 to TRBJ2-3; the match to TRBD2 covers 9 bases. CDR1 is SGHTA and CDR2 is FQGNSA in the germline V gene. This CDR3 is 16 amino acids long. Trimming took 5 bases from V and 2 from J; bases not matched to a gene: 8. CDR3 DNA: TGTGCCAGCAGCCGATCCAGCGGGGGGCCCACAGATACGCAGTATTTT. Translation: CASSRSSGGPTDTQYF. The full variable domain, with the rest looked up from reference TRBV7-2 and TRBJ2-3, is GAGVSQSPSNKVTEKGKDVELRCDPISGHTALYWYRQSLGQGLEFLIYFQGNSAPDKSGLPSDRFSAERTGGSVSTLTIQRTQQEDSAVYLCASSRSSGGPTDTQYFGPGTRLTVL.

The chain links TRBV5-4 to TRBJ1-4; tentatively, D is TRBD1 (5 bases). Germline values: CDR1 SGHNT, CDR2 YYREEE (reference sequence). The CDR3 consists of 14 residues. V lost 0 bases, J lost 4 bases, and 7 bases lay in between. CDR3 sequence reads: CASSLGGINEKLFF. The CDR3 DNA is TGTGCCAGCAGCTTGGGGGGGATTAATGAAAAACTGTTTTTT. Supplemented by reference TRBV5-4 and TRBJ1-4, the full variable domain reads ETGVTQSPTHLIKTRGQQVTLRCSSQSGHNTVSWYQQALGQGPQFIFQYYREEENGRGNFPPRFSGLQFPNYSSELNVNALELDDSALYLCASSLGGINEKLFFGSGTQLSVL.

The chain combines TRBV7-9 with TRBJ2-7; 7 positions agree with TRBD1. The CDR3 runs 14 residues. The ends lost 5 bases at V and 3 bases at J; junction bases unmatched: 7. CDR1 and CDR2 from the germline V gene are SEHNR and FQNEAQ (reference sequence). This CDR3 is CASSIDREIYEQYF. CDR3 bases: TGTGCCAGCAGCATAGACAGGGAAATCTACGAGCAGTACTTC. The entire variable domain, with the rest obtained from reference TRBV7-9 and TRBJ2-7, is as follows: DTGVSQNPRHKITKRGQNVTFRCDPISEHNRLYWYRQTLGQGPEFLTYFQNEAQLEKSRLLSDRFSAERPKGSFSTLEIQRTEQGDSAMYLCASSIDREIYEQYFGPGTRLTVT.

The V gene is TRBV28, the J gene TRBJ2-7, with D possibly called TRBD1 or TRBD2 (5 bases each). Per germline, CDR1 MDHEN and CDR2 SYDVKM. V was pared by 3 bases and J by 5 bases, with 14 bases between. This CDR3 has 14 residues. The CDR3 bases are TGTGCCAGCAGTTTTCTGTCCGGGGCCAACGAGCAGTACTTC. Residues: CASSFLSGANEQYF.

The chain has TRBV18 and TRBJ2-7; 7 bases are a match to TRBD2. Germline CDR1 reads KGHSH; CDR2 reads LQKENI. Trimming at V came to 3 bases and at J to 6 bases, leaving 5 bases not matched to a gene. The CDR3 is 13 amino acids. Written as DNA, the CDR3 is TGTGCCAGCTCACCGGGACTAACAAGCGAGCAGTACTTC. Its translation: CASSPGLTSEQYF.

CDR3 DNA: TGCGCCAATCCGGCAGGGAAGATGAGAAACACCATATATTTT. Residues: CANPAGKMRNTIYF. This chain links TRBV10-1 with TRBJ1-3, with D possibly being TRBD1 (5 bases). Germline lookup yields CDR1 WNHNN and CDR2 SYGVQD (reference sequence). The CDR3 sequence is 14 residues long. With 10 bases removed from V and 5 bases from J, the gap between germline ends came to 18 bases.

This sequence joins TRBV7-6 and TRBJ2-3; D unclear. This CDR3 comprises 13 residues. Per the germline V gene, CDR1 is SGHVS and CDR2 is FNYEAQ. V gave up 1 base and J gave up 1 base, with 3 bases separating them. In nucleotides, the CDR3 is TGTGCCAGCAGCTTAGTCCGCACAGATACGCAGTATTTT. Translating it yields CASSLVRTDTQYF. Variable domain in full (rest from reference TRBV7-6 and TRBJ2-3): GAGVSQSPRYKVTKRGQDVALRCDPISGHVSLYWYRQALGQGPEFLTYFNYEAQQDKSGLPNDRFSAERPEGSISTLTIQRTEQRDSAMYRCASSLVRTDTQYFGPGTRLTVL.